Each of the 5 T cell receptor beta chains below was sequenced from the same sample in a study of blood T cells in healthy people across ages. The use of a sample-barcoded 5' primer and a J-beta primer mix characterized a second PCR of roughly 7 to 12 cycles. TCRdb re-analysed the 5' RACE reads in MiXCR, keeping a single row per CDR3 protein. This table has 1.5 million to 2 million distinct CDR3 sequences, about 30% appearing once. Sequenced input: blood. The receptors stem from a woman aged 25 to 45 in good health.

Notes on this clonotype: The junction shows a germline mismatch at one end, possibly a read error. This chain joins TRBV7-2 and TRBJ2-7; a weak D match, TRBD2 (6 bases). This CDR3 spans 15 amino acids. The germline V gene has CDR1 SGHTA and CDR2 FQGNSA. Here the CDR3 DNA reads TGTGCCAGCAGCCTGCGGGTGGGGGGTCCCTACGGGCAGTACTTC. This sequence encodes CASSLRVGGPYGQYF.

This clonotype occurred a few times. CDR3 sequence: CASSSLAGGGNEQYF. DNA of the CDR3: TGTGCCAGCAGCTCACTAGCGGGAGGTGGAAATGAGCAGTACTTC. The chain has TRBV5-6 and TRBJ2-5; 12 bases are a match to TRBD2. The germline CDR1 and CDR2 sequences are SGHDT and YYEEEE. V lost 3 bases and J lost 11; bases outside the gene matches: 11. The CDR3 contains 15 residues.

This chain uses TRBV20-1 with TRBJ2-1, with 9 bases identical to TRBD2. Germline assignment: CDR1 DFQATT and CDR2 SNEGSKA (reference sequence). V shed 5 bases, J shed 9 bases, and the junction held 8 bases outside the gene matches. CDR3 length equals 13 residues. The CDR3 sequence: CSAFSGSSVEQFF. CDR3 DNA sequence: TGCAGTGCTTTTAGCGGGAGTAGCGTTGAGCAGTTCTTC.

This clonotype was seen a handful of times. The rearrangement links TRBV5-5 to TRBJ2-7; the match to TRBD1 covers 11 bases. The CDR3 length is 16 residues. Germline V CDR1 and CDR2: SGHKS, YYEKEE (reference sequence). Unmatched junction bases numbered 11, after V lost 4 bases and J lost 5 bases. The CDR3 DNA sequence: TGTGCCAGCAGCAAACAATGGACAGGGGGCATCGACGAGCAGTACTTC. This codes for CASSKQWTGGIDEQYF.

This clonotype was detected many times. The V and J genes are TRBV12-3 or TRBV12-4 and TRBJ2-7, with TRBD1 identical over 10 bases. The V gene end was trimmed by 7 bases and the J gene end by 3 bases; junction bases not matched to a gene: 9. This CDR3 is 15 amino acids long. The CDR3 sequence is CASTSRDRGRYEQYF. The DNA for the CDR3 is TGTGCCAGCACCAGCCGGGACAGGGGACGCTACGAGCAGTACTTC.